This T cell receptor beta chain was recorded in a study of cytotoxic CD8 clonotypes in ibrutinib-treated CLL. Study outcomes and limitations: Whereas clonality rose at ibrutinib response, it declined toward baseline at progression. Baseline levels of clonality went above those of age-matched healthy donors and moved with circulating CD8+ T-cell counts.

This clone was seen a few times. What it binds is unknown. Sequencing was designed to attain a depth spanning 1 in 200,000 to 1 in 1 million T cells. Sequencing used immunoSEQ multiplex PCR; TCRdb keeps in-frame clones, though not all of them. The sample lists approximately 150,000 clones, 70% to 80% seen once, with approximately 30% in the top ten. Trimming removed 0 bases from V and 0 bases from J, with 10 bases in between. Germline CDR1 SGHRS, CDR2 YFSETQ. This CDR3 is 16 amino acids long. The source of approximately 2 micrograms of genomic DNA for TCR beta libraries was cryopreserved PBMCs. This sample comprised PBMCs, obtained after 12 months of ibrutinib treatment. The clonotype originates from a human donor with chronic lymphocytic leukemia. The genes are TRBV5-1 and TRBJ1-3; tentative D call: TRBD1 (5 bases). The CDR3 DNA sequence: TGCGCCAGCAGCTTGGTTATTGGGGGCTCTGGAAACACCATATATTTT. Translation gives CASSLVIGGSGNTIYF.